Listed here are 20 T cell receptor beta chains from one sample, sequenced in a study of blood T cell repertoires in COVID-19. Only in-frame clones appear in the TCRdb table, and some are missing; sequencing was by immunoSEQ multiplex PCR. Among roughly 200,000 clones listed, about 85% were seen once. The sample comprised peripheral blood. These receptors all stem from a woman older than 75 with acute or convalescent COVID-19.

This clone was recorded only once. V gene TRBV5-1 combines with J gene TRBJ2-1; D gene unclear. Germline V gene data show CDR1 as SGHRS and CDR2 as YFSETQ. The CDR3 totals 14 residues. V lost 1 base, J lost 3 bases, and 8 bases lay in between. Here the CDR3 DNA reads TGCGCCAGCAGCTTGCGAGCTCTCTACAATGAGCAGTTCTTC. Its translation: CASSLRALYNEQFF.

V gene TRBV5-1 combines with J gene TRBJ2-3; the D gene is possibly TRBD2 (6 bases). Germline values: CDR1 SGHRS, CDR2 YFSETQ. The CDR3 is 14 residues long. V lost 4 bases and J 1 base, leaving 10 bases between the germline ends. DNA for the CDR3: TGCGCCAGCAGCAGGGAGCGGGGCACAGATACGCAGTATTTT. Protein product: CASSRERGTDTQYF.

The CDR3 coding sequence is TGTGCCAGCAGTTTTTGGGGGGGCGGGGACACCGGGGAGCTGTTTTTT. Translated, it gives CASSFWGGGDTGELFF. The chain has TRBV27 and TRBJ2-2, with D maybe TRBD2 (7 bases). The ends were cut back, 3 bases at V and 3 bases at J, with 14 bases in the middle. CDR3 length equals 16 residues. Germline-derived CDR1 and CDR2 are MNHEY and SMNVEV (reference sequence).

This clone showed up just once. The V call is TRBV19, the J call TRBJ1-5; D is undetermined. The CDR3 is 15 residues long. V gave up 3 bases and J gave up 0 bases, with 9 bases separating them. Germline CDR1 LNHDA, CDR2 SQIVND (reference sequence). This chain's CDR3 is CASSMGGDSNQPQHF. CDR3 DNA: TGTGCCAGTAGTATGGGCGGGGATAGCAATCAGCCCCAGCATTTT.

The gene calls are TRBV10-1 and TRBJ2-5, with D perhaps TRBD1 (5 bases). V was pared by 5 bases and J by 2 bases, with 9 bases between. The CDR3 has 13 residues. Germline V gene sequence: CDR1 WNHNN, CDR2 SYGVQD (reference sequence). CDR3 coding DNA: TGCGCCAGCAGTACAGGACGTCAAGAGACCCAGTACTTC. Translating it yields CASSTGRQETQYF.

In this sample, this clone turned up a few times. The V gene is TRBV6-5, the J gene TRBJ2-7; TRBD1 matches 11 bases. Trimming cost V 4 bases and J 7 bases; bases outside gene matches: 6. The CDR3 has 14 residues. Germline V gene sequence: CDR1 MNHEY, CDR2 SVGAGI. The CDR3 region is CASSSGTGGGEQYF. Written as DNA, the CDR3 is TGTGCCAGCAGTTCAGGGACAGGGGGTGGGGAGCAGTACTTC.

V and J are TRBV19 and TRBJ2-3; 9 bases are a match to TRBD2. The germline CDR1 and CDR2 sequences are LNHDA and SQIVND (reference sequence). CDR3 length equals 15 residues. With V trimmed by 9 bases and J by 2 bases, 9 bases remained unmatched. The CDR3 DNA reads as TGTGCCAGCCTCCCGACTAGCGGTTACACAGATACGCAGTATTTT. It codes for CASLPTSGYTDTQYF.

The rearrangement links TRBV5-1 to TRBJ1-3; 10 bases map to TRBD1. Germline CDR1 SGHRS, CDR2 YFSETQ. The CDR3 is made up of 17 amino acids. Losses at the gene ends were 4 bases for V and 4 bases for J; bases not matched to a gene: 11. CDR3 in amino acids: CASSGPRQGAQGNTIYF. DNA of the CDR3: TGCGCCAGCAGCGGACCTAGACAGGGGGCGCAGGGAAACACCATATATTTT.

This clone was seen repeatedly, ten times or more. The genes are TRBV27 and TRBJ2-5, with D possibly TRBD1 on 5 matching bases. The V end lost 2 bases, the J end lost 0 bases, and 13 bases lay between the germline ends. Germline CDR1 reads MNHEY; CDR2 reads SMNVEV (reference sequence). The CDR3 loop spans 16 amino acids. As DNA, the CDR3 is TGTGCCAGCAGTTTACTCCAGGGTGGGTACCAAGAGACCCAGTACTTC. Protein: CASSLLQGGYQETQYF.

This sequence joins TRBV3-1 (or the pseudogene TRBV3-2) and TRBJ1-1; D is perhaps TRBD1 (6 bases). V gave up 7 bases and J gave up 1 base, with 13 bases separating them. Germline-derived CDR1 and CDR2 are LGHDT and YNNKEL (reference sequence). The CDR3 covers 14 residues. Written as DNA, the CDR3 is TGTGCCAGCACAGGGGTTAAGGGGAACACTGAAGCTTTCTTT. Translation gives CASTGVKGNTEAFF.

This chain's CDR3 is CASSSGTGMETQYF. The DNA of the CDR3 is TGCGCCAGCAGCTCCGGGACAGGGATGGAGACCCAGTACTTC. The chain couples TRBV5-1 to TRBJ2-5, with 9 bases that match TRBD1. This CDR3 contains 14 residues. Germline CDR1 SGHRS, CDR2 YFSETQ. Trimming at V came to 3 bases and at J to 5 bases, leaving 5 bases not matched to a gene.

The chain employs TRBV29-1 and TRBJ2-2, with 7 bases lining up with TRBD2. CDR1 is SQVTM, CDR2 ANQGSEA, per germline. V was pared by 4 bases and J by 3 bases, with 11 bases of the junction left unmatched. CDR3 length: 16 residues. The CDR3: CSVVSAAGVDTGELFF. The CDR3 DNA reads TGCAGCGTTGTCTCGGCGGCGGGAGTCGACACCGGGGAGCTGTTTTTT.

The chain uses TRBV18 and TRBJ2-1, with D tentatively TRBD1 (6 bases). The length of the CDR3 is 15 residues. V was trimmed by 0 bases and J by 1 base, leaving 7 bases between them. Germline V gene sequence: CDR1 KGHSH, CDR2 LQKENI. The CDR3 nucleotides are TGTGCCAGCTCACCACCGACAGGTTCCTACAATGAGCAGTTCTTC. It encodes CASSPPTGSYNEQFF.

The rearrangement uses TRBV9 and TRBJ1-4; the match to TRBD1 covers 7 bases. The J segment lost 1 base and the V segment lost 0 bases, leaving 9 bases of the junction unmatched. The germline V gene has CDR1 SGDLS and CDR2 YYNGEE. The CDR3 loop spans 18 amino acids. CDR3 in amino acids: CASSVGLGGRRTNEKLFF. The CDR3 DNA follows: TGTGCCAGCAGCGTAGGATTAGGGGGCCGTAGAACTAATGAAAAACTGTTTTTT.

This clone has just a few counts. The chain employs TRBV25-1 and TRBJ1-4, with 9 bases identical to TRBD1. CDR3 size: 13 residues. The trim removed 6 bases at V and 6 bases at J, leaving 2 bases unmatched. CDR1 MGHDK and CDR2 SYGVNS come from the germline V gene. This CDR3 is CASRRTGDEKLFF. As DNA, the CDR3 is TGTGCCAGCAGGCGGACAGGGGATGAAAAACTGTTTTTT.

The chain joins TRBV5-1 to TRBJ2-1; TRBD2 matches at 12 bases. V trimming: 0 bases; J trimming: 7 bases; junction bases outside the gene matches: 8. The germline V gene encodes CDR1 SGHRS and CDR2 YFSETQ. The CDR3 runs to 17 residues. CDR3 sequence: CASSLDLAGGQLNEQFF. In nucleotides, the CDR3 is TGCGCCAGCAGCTTGGACCTAGCGGGGGGGCAGTTGAATGAGCAGTTCTTC.

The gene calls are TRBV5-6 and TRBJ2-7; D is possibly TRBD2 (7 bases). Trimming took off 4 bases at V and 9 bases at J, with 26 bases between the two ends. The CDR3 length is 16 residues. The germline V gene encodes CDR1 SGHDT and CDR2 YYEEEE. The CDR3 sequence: CASSPHRGGGPLGQYF. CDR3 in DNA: TGTGCCAGCAGCCCTCACAGAGGGGGGGGTCCCCTGGGGCAGTACTTC.

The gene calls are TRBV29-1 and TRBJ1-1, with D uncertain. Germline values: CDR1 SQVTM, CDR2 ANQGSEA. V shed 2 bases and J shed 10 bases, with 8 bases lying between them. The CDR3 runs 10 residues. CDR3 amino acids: CSVEMGRAFF. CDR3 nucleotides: TGCAGCGTTGAAATGGGGAGAGCTTTCTTT.

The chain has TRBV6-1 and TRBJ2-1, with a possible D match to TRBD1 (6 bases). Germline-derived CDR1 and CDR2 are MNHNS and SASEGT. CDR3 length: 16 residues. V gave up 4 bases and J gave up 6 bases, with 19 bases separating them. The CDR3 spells CASSGVGGLAGNEQFF. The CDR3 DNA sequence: TGTGCCAGCAGTGGGGTTGGGGGCCTAGCTGGCAATGAGCAGTTCTTC.

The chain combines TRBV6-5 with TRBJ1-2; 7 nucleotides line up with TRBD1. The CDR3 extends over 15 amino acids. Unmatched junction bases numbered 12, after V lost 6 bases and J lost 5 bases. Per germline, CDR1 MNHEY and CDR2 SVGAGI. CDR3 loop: CASRLTGTFRYGYTF. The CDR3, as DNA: TGTGCCAGCAGGCTGACAGGGACGTTTAGATATGGCTACACCTTC.